Listed here is a single TCR beta chain. These data are taken from a study of shared clonotypes between healthy human individuals. As for the study in general: Two women and a few men aged 18 to 49 made up the donors.

Trimming shortened V by 5 bases and J by 3 bases, and 23 bases separated the two germline ends. This CDR3 is built from 17 residues. Germline values: CDR1 MDHEN, CDR2 SYDVKM. Both subsets, CD45RA+ naive and CD45RA-negative memory, were split from the CD4+ cells. Generated by immunoSEQ multiplex PCR, the TCRdb table keeps only in-frame clones and is missing some. This table holds over 1.5 million clones, 98% found once. The chain joins TRBV28 to TRBJ2-7, with D perhaps matching TRBD1 (6 bases). The source of this sequence is a young man in good health. Specimen: naive CD4+ T cells sorted from blood. The subset is: CD45RA+ positively selected. In DNA form, the CDR3 reads TGTGCCAGCAGTACCCCAACCGGACAGATCCTTAACTACGAGCAGTACTTC. Residues: CASSTPTGQILNYEQYF.